What follows are 14 T cell receptor beta chains derived from one specimen sequenced in a study of T cells after yellow fever vaccination. TCRdb re-called the 5' RACE reads with MiXCR, one entry per CDR3 protein. Altogether approximately 250,000 distinct CDR3 sequences are present, roughly 5.6% being singletons, with the ten largest covering roughly 3.4%. This specimen consisted of CD4+ T cells sorted from PBMCs, obtained on the day of the yellow fever booster vaccination. The receptors here all came from a man between 18 and 35 years old who received the YFV17D yellow fever vaccine.

There are a few counts of this clonotype. This chain connects TRBV25-1 to TRBJ1-1, with D hard to call. The ends were cut back, 4 bases at V and 4 bases at J, with 16 bases in the middle. Germline loops: CDR1 MGHDK, CDR2 SYGVNS. This CDR3 has 15 residues. CDR3 loop: CASSASGRGPTEAFF. CDR3 DNA: TGTGCCAGCAGTGCCTCCGGGCGAGGGCCCACTGAAGCTTTCTTT.

The rearrangement links TRBV4-3 to TRBJ1-2, with 10 bases fitting TRBD1. CDR3 size: 14 residues. V lost 0 bases, J lost 14 bases, and 9 bases stayed unmatched. CDR1 and CDR2 (germline): LGHNA, YSLEER. The CDR3, as DNA: TGCGCCAGCAGCCAAGACCCCCGGGACAGGGGTGGAACCTTC. Translation: CASSQDPRDRGGTF.

The sample holds many counts of this clonotype. The chain has TRBV6-2 or TRBV6-3 and TRBJ1-1; D is perhaps TRBD1 (6 bases). V was clipped by 2 bases and J by 0 bases, with 7 bases between them. The CDR3 spans 14 residues. Per the germline V gene, CDR1 is MNHEY and CDR2 is SVGEGT. This CDR3 reads CASSYQGMNTEAFF. CDR3 sequence (DNA): TGTGCCAGCAGTTACCAGGGGATGAACACTGAAGCTTTCTTT.

In DNA form, the CDR3 reads TGTGCCAGCAGCTTTTTCCGGGGACAGGGAGAGACCCAGTACTTC. This codes for CASSFFRGQGETQYF. The V call is TRBV5-4, the J call TRBJ2-5; 9 bases align to TRBD1. V gave up 2 bases and J gave up 4 bases; unmatched junction bases: 6. Germline CDR1 SGHNT, CDR2 YYREEE (reference sequence). There are 15 residues in the CDR3.

This chain links TRBV20-1 with TRBJ1-2; maybe TRBD1 (5 bases). V shed 5 bases and J shed 7 bases, with 14 bases lying between them. Germline CDR1 is DFQATT and CDR2 is SNEGSKA (reference sequence). This CDR3 is built from 12 residues. CDR3 loop: CSAPETDSGYTF. The CDR3 DNA follows: TGCAGTGCTCCGGAAACAGACAGTGGCTACACCTTC.

This clonotype has a count of ten or more. This chain joins TRBV12-3 or TRBV12-4 and TRBJ1-4; 7 positions match TRBD1. Unmatched junction bases numbered 6, after V lost 4 bases and J lost 7 bases. CDR3 length: 14 residues. The CDR3 coding sequence is TGTGCCAGCAGTTCCAGGGGGGTGAGTGAAAAACTGTTTTTT. Amino acid sequence: CASSSRGVSEKLFF.

V gene TRBV9 combines with J gene TRBJ2-5; 7 nucleotides match TRBD2. With V trimmed by 4 bases and J by 3 bases, 12 bases remained unmatched. The CDR3 extends over 16 amino acids. Germline values: CDR1 SGDLS, CDR2 YYNGEE. CDR3: CASSPHSGGVEETQYF. CDR3 nucleotide sequence: TGTGCCAGCAGCCCGCATAGTGGGGGGGTGGAAGAGACCCAGTACTTC.

CDR3 amino acids: CASSLGGAAASNSPLHF. CDR3 in DNA: TGTGCCAGCAGTTTAGGAGGGGCGGCAGCATCCAACTCACCCCTCCACTTT. The chain has TRBV28 and TRBJ1-6, with D perhaps matching TRBD1 (5 bases). In germline, CDR1 is MDHEN, CDR2 SYDVKM. V was pared by 2 bases and J by 10 bases, with 21 bases between. The CDR3 covers 17 residues. Using reference TRBV28 and TRBJ1-6 for the parts outside the CDR3, the full variable domain is DVKVTQSSRYLVKRTGEKVFLECVQDMDHENMFWYRQDPGLGLRLIYFSYDVKMKEKGDIPEGYSVSREKKERFSLILESASTNQTSMYLCASSLGGAAASNSPLHFGNGTRLTVT.

This clonotype was detected ten times or more. This chain uses TRBV10-3 with TRBJ2-3; TRBD2 matches at 10 bases. CDR1 is ENHRY, CDR2 SYGVKD, per germline. There are 16 residues in the CDR3. V gave up 4 bases and J gave up 2 bases; unmatched junction bases: 6. This chain's CDR3 is CAISGPTSGVTDTQYF. CDR3 nucleotide sequence: TGTGCCATCAGTGGACCTACTAGCGGGGTCACAGATACGCAGTATTTT.

V usage is TRBV7-3 and J usage is TRBJ2-3; 10 nucleotides align to TRBD2. V lost 5 bases and J lost 2; bases outside the gene matches: 10. This CDR3 is built from 17 residues. The germline CDR1 and CDR2 sequences are SGHTA and FQGTGA. CDR3 protein: CASSPNPLAGATDTQYF. The DNA for the CDR3 is TGTGCCAGCAGCCCGAACCCCCTAGCGGGGGCCACAGATACGCAGTATTTT. The whole variable domain, filled in from reference TRBV7-3 and TRBJ2-3, reads GAGVSQTPSNKVTEKGKYVELRCDPISGHTALYWYRQSLGQGPEFLIYFQGTGAADDSGLPNDRFFAVRPEGSVSTLKIQRTERGDSAVYLCASSPNPLAGATDTQYFGPGTRLTVL.

The chain has TRBV9 and TRBJ1-3; D is unresolved. Germline-derived CDR1 and CDR2 are SGDLS and YYNGEE. The CDR3 has 15 amino acids. Trimming removed 2 bases from V and 4 bases from J, with 13 bases in between. The CDR3 bases are TGTGCCAGCAGCGTTCATGACGGTCGCGGAAACACCATATATTTT. Amino acids: CASSVHDGRGNTIYF.

This clonotype was detected only a few times. The V call is TRBV3-1, the J call TRBJ2-3, with 9 positions matching TRBD2. After removal of 5 bases from V and 5 bases from J, the junction contained 2 bases not matched to a gene. The germline gives CDR1 LGHDT, CDR2 YNNKEL (reference sequence). This CDR3 region has 13 residues. CDR3 sequence: CASSRLAVDTQYF. For the CDR3, the DNA is TGTGCCAGCAGCAGACTAGCGGTAGATACGCAGTATTTT.

Many counts were recorded for this clonotype. The chain has TRBV2 and TRBJ2-1; 10 bases line up with TRBD1. This CDR3 is built from 13 residues. Trimming took 11 bases from V and 7 from J; bases not matched to a gene: 8. In germline, CDR1 is SNHLY, CDR2 FYNNEI. CDR3 sequence: CAGGQGGWNEQFF. CDR3 coding DNA: TGTGCCGGAGGACAGGGGGGCTGGAATGAGCAGTTCTTC.

The chain is built from TRBV4-1 and TRBJ1-4; no definite D call. From germline, CDR1 is MGHRA and CDR2 YSYEKL. CDR3 length equals 16 residues. V was shortened by 1 base and J by 8 bases, with 17 bases between the two germline ends. The CDR3 loop reads CASSQASGSINEKLFF. The CDR3 nucleotides are TGCGCCAGCAGCCAAGCCTCCGGCAGTATTAACGAAAAACTGTTTTTT.